Shown below are 9 T cell receptor beta chains from a single sample sequenced in a study of T cell changes during pregnancy in multiple sclerosis. Some clones are missing from TCRdb's copy, which holds only in-frame ones; the method was immunoSEQ multiplex PCR. The sample lists approximately 70,000 clones, around 92% occurring once. Sequencing used peripheral blood, obtained in the second trimester of pregnancy. Source of these receptors: a female donor in good health, enrolled as a control in a pregnancy study.

The chain couples TRBV28 to TRBJ2-7, with 9 bases that match TRBD1. CDR1 is MDHEN, CDR2 SYDVKM, per germline. Unmatched junction bases numbered 5, after V lost 0 bases and J lost 2 bases. CDR3 length: 16 amino acids. CDR3 protein: CASSLWPRQGAYEQYF. CDR3 DNA: TGTGCCAGCAGTTTATGGCCCCGACAGGGGGCCTACGAGCAGTACTTC.

The chain has TRBV4-3 and TRBJ1-3; D gene ambiguous. V shed 0 bases and J shed 6 bases, with 15 bases lying between them. The V gene's germline CDR1 is LGHNA and CDR2 YSLEER. The length of the CDR3 is 16 residues. The CDR3 region has the DNA TGCGCCAGCAGCCAAGATCAAGGGTCGGGAGCAAACACCATATATTTT. It codes for CASSQDQGSGANTIYF.

The chain combines TRBV28 with TRBJ1-5; D might be TRBD1 (6 bases). This CDR3 region has 13 residues. Germline lookup yields CDR1 MDHEN and CDR2 SYDVKM. The germline V and J ends were trimmed by 6 bases and 1 base, with 7 bases remaining between them. CDR3 sequence: CASRQGSNQPQHF. In DNA form, the CDR3 reads TGTGCCAGCAGACAGGGAAGCAATCAGCCCCAGCATTTT.

The chain employs TRBV9 and TRBJ2-1; the D is unclear. V shed 2 bases and J shed 4 bases, with 13 bases lying between them. Germline-derived CDR1 and CDR2 are SGDLS and YYNGEE. There are 15 residues in the CDR3. CDR3 loop: CASSVSVGSYNEQFF. The DNA for the CDR3 is TGTGCCAGCAGCGTCTCAGTGGGCTCTTACAATGAGCAGTTCTTC.

This chain joins TRBV4-3 and TRBJ1-1, with unresolved D. The CDR3 has 13 amino acids. Trimming cost V 0 bases and J 8 bases, with 10 bases left between them. Germline V CDR1 and CDR2: LGHNA, YSLEER. DNA for the CDR3: TGCGCCAGCAGCCAAGAGGTGGGGAGCGAAGCTTTCTTT. It specifies CASSQEVGSEAFF.

The table lists this clone with a count of one. V and J are TRBV7-8 and TRBJ2-3; 7 bases are shared with TRBD1. Germline V gene data show CDR1 as SGHVS and CDR2 as FQNEAQ. This CDR3 comprises 15 residues. As DNA, the CDR3 is TGTGCAAGTACAGAGACAGGGCATCCCACAGATACGCAGTATTTT. Translating gives CASTETGHPTDTQYF.

The chain employs TRBV5-1 and TRBJ2-7, with D possibly being TRBD2 (5 bases). The V gene's germline CDR1 is SGHRS and CDR2 YFSETQ. The V and J ends lost 4 bases and 5 bases respectively, with 16 bases between them. The CDR3 covers 14 residues. The CDR3: CASSMVRAAHEQYF. DNA for the CDR3: TGCGCCAGCAGCATGGTGCGGGCTGCCCACGAGCAGTACTTC.

The V call is TRBV10-1, the J call TRBJ2-7; 7 bases are shared with TRBD2. With 4 bases clipped from V and 4 bases from J, the junction kept 4 bases outside the gene matches. This CDR3 has 13 amino acids. CDR1 is WNHNN and CDR2 is SYGVQD in the germline V gene (reference sequence). CDR3 sequence: CASSVQGGYEQYF. The CDR3 DNA reads TGCGCCAGCAGTGTCCAGGGAGGGTACGAGCAGTACTTC.

J is TRBJ2-7 and V is TRBV4-2, with a tentative D call TRBD2 (5 bases). Germline assignment: CDR1 LGHNA and CDR2 YNFKEQ. V was shortened by 0 bases and J by 0 bases, with 9 bases between the two germline ends. CDR3 length: 15 amino acids. The CDR3 protein is CASSQDRGSSYEQYF. The CDR3, as DNA: TGTGCCAGCAGCCAAGACCGTGGGAGCTCCTACGAGCAGTACTTC.